This T cell receptor (beta chain) derives from a study of radiation and T cells in renal cell carcinoma. TCRdb keeps only in-frame clones here, not all; method: immunoSEQ multiplex PCR. The table shows roughly 150,000 clones, with roughly 90% occurring only once. Time point meaning: blood 2 weeks post-SBRT. The treatment here: 15 Gy SBRT to primary tumor, nephrectomy 4 weeks later. From germline, CDR1 is SGHRS and CDR2 YFSETQ. Trimming at V came to 4 bases and at J to 2 bases, leaving 7 bases not matched to a gene. The CDR3 is 15 amino acids. The sequences come from blood, collected from a patient whose treatment included radiotherapy and nephrectomy. This TCR was recovered from a woman between 50 and 59 years old with renal cell carcinoma. The chain links TRBV5-1 to TRBJ2-7, with 9 bases aligning to TRBD2. The CDR3 loop reads CASSISGGSPYEQYF. CDR3 DNA: TGCGCCAGCAGCATTAGCGGGGGTTCCCCCTACGAGCAGTACTTC.